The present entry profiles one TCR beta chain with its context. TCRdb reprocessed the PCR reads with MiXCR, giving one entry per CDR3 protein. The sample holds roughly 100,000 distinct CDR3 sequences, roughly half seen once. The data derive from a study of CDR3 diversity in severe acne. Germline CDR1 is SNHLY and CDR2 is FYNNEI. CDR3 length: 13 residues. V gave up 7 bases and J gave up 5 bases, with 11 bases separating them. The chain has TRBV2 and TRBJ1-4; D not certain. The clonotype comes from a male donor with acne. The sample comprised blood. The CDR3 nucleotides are TGTGCCAGCACATGGGGAAGGAATGAAAAACTGTTTTTT. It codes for CASTWGRNEKLFF.